Presented here are 18 T cell receptor beta chains from one specimen sequenced in a study of blood T cell repertoires in COVID-19. The repertoire was sequenced with immunoSEQ multiplex PCR; TCRdb's copy has only in-frame clones and lacks some. The table includes 250,000 to 350,000 clones, approximately 90% detected once. Material: peripheral blood. All receptors derive from a woman aged 25 to 39 who had recovered from COVID-19.

The CDR3 DNA reads as TGTGCCATCAGTGAGTTAAATCAGCCCCAGCATTTT. Translation: CAISELNQPQHF. The rearrangement uses TRBV10-3 and TRBJ1-5; D uncertain. The CDR3 spans 12 residues. Looked up from germline, CDR1 is ENHRY and CDR2 is SYGVKD. Deletions cut 1 base from V and 4 bases from J, with 2 bases between.

V usage is TRBV29-1 and J usage is TRBJ2-3; 9 bases align to TRBD1. Trimming cost V 0 bases and J 6 bases; bases outside gene matches: 7. Germline lookup yields CDR1 SQVTM and CDR2 ANQGSEA. The CDR3 has 15 amino acids. In DNA form, the CDR3 reads TGCAGCGTTGAAGATAGGGGACAGGGCTTTGATACGCAGTATTTT. This gives the protein CSVEDRGQGFDTQYF.

In its sample, this clone was seen once. The chain employs TRBV5-4 and TRBJ2-5, with TRBD1 identical over 8 bases. J was trimmed by 3 bases and V by 5 bases; bases with no gene match: 9. The CDR3 length is 15 residues. CDR1 SGHNT and CDR2 YYREEE come from the germline V gene (reference sequence). The CDR3 loop reads CASSLPQGAKETQYF. The CDR3 DNA is TGTGCCAGCAGTTTACCGCAGGGGGCGAAAGAGACCCAGTACTTC. The entire variable domain, with the rest obtained from reference TRBV5-4 and TRBJ2-5, is as follows: ETGVTQSPTHLIKTRGQQVTLRCSSQSGHNTVSWYQQALGQGPQFIFQYYREEENGRGNFPPRFSGLQFPNYSSELNVNALELDDSALYLCASSLPQGAKETQYFGPGTRLLVL.

The rearrangement joins TRBV5-1 to TRBJ2-5; 7 bases align to TRBD2. Germline trimming cut 3 bases from V and 3 bases from J; bases unmatched to any gene: 5. The germline gives CDR1 SGHRS, CDR2 YFSETQ. The CDR3 covers 14 residues. The CDR3 DNA is TGCGCCAGCAGCTCGACGGGAGGCGAAGAGACCCAGTACTTC. The encoded protein is CASSSTGGEETQYF.

The rearrangement links TRBV11-2 to TRBJ1-2, with a weak D call TRBD1 (6 bases). Trimming shortened V by 2 bases and J by 2 bases, and 21 bases separated the two germline ends. The germline gives CDR1 SGHAT, CDR2 FQNNGV. The CDR3 is 18 amino acids. CDR3 nucleotides: TGTGCCAGCAGCTTACTATCCCTCGGGGCGACAGGCAACTATGGCTACACCTTC. As protein: CASSLLSLGATGNYGYTF.

The rearrangement joins TRBV27 to TRBJ2-7; 7 nucleotides line up with TRBD1. CDR1 is MNHEY, CDR2 SMNVEV, per germline (reference sequence). CDR3 length equals 15 residues. With 6 bases clipped from V and 0 bases from J, the junction kept 8 bases outside the gene matches. The CDR3 is CASSPRDSSSYEQYF. CDR3 nucleotides: TGTGCCAGCAGCCCTAGGGACAGCAGCTCCTACGAGCAGTACTTC.

The gene calls are TRBV5-1 and TRBJ1-5; tentatively, D is TRBD1 (5 bases). Germline CDR1 and CDR2: SGHRS and YFSETQ. Trimming shortened V by 5 bases and J by 5 bases, and 11 bases separated the two germline ends. The CDR3 sequence is 13 residues long. As DNA, the CDR3 is TGCGCCAGCAGTCGACAGTCGGATCAGCCCCAGCATTTT. The encoded protein is CASSRQSDQPQHF.

This rearrangement joins TRBV7-9 to TRBJ2-5; D is perhaps TRBD1 (5 bases). The CDR3 covers 16 residues. Deletions cut 5 bases from V and 5 bases from J, with 21 bases between. CDR1 is SEHNR and CDR2 is FQNEAQ in the germline V gene (reference sequence). For the CDR3, the DNA is TGTGCCAGCAGCCCGACGACAGATACCTCGTTTGAGACCCAGTACTTC. Amino acids: CASSPTTDTSFETQYF.

This sequence joins TRBV4-2 and TRBJ1-5; D is possibly TRBD1 (6 bases). Germline loops: CDR1 LGHNA, CDR2 YNFKEQ. The CDR3 consists of 16 residues. Trimming removed 0 bases at V and 5 bases at J, with 14 bases between. CDR3 residues: CASSQDWAGVDQPQHF. The CDR3 DNA reads as TGTGCCAGCAGCCAAGATTGGGCAGGGGTGGATCAGCCCCAGCATTTT.

The genes are TRBV3-1 (or the pseudogene TRBV3-2) and TRBJ1-2; the D gene is possibly TRBD1 (6 bases). CDR1 and CDR2 from the germline V gene are LGHDT and YNNKEL (reference sequence). The germline V and J ends were trimmed by 3 bases and 1 base, with 15 bases remaining between them. The CDR3 runs to 16 residues. CDR3 bases: TGTGCCAGCAGCCACCCGAATGACAGGCATAACTATGGCTACACCTTC. Translated, it gives CASSHPNDRHNYGYTF.

The chain recombines TRBV28 with TRBJ2-2, with 8 bases lining up with TRBD2. The CDR3 runs to 16 residues. Trimming cost V 4 bases and J 3 bases; bases outside gene matches: 7. The germline V gene has CDR1 MDHEN and CDR2 SYDVKM. CDR3 DNA: TGTGCCAGCAGTTCCCCGGGGGGGGCCCACACCGGGGAGCTGTTTTTT. It is translated as CASSSPGGAHTGELFF.

This clone was counted once. The chain carries TRBV27 and TRBJ1-1, with D hard to call. Trimming shortened V by 6 bases and J by 0 bases, and 17 bases separated the two germline ends. The CDR3 consists of 16 residues. The germline V gene encodes CDR1 MNHEY and CDR2 SMNVEV (reference sequence). Here the CDR3 DNA reads TGTGCCAGCAGAAAAGAAACAGCTTACATGAACACTGAAGCTTTCTTT. This sequence encodes CASRKETAYMNTEAFF.

The chain employs TRBV4-3 and TRBJ1-1, with 7 bases lining up with TRBD1. The CDR3 runs 14 residues. CDR1 is LGHNA, CDR2 YSLEER, per germline. The V and J ends lost 4 bases and 4 bases, in that order; junction bases with no gene match: 6. CDR3: CASSLRQGGTEAFF. The CDR3, as DNA: TGCGCCAGCAGCCTGCGACAGGGAGGCACTGAAGCTTTCTTT.

The chain recombines TRBV7-9 with TRBJ2-3, with TRBD1 identical over 7 bases. The CDR3 has 13 amino acids. The V gene end was trimmed by 7 bases and the J gene end by 1 base; junction bases not matched to a gene: 2. Germline CDR1 and CDR2: SEHNR and FQNEAQ (reference sequence). This chain's CDR3 is CASKGQGTDTQYF. The CDR3 DNA is TGTGCCAGCAAAGGACAGGGCACAGATACGCAGTATTTT.

The chain employs TRBV6-1 and TRBJ2-1; TRBD1 is a possible D gene (6 bases). Trimming cost V 11 bases and J 0 bases, with 14 bases left between them. The CDR3 is 14 residues long. Germline V gives CDR1 MNHNS, CDR2 SASEGT. The CDR3 reads CAEAGTRSYNEQFF. The CDR3 DNA reads as TGTGCCGAGGCCGGGACACGCTCCTACAATGAGCAGTTCTTC.

The chain joins TRBV18 to TRBJ2-7, with 8 bases that match TRBD2. Germline-derived CDR1 and CDR2 are KGHSH and LQKENI. V shed 3 bases and J 2 bases; nucleotides not matched to a gene: 9. The CDR3 totals 16 residues. CDR3 in amino acids: CASSPTLAGMAYEQYF. The CDR3 nucleotides read TGTGCCAGCTCACCGACCTTAGCGGGAATGGCCTACGAGCAGTACTTC. Full variable domain (missing parts from reference TRBV18 and TRBJ2-7): NAGVMQNPRHLVRRRGQEARLRCSPMKGHSHVYWYRQLPEEGLKFMVYLQKENIIDESGMPKERFSAEFPKEGPSILRIQQVVRGDSAAYFCASSPTLAGMAYEQYFGPGTRLTVT.

The chain is built from TRBV21-1 and TRBJ1-4; the table's TRBD1 call for D was not verified on the DNA. TRBV21-1 corresponds to a pseudogene. The CDR3 has 20 residues. Here the CDR3 DNA reads TGTGCCAGCAGCAACGGGAAAACAGGGGGCTTTTCTCCGGCTAATGAAAAACTGTTTTTT. This translates into CASSNGKTGGFSPANEKLFF.

The J gene is TRBJ1-2, the V gene TRBV7-8; the D gene is possibly TRBD1 (6 bases). Per the germline V gene, CDR1 is SGHVS and CDR2 is FQNEAQ. V lost 6 bases and J 2 bases, leaving 19 bases between the germline ends. The CDR3 is 16 residues long. CDR3 DNA sequence: TGTGCCAGCAGTCAAACCACCGGGACACTCAACTATGGCTACACCTTC. Residues: CASSQTTGTLNYGYTF.